What follows are 32 T cell receptor beta chains derived from one specimen sequenced in a study of regulatory T cells in long-lasting Graves disease (dated by TCRdb to about 2021). The library was prepared using multiplex PCR. This sample was sequenced with an Illumina HiSeq 4000. iRepertoire HTBI primers and Arm-PCR amplification of CDR3 regions were used to construct TCR beta libraries. Starting from the raw public reads, TCRdb applied fastp trimming at Q25, assembled clones with MiXCR and retained in-frame beta chains. Rows are combined by CDR3 protein, so each entry shows the most common genes and DNA. In all, the sample holds some 330,000 distinct CDR3 sequences, and 20% to 25% of those were seen once. The top ten clones comprise about 29% of the sample. The time point tag for this specimen amounts to: persistent/refractory GD, antithyroid drugs over 5 years with positive TRAb. For both TCR sequencing and RNA sequencing, RNA was extracted from PBMCs using TRIzol.

The sequencing here drew on peripheral blood mononuclear cells (PBMCs), taken when the disease was refractory, from a patient treated with antithyroid drugs. Source of these receptors: a woman in her thirties or forties with Graves disease. Donor details come from another sample of the same person, matched by shared clones.

In DNA form, the CDR3 reads TGTGCCAGCAGCTTATATGGGCGGGTCAATGAGCAGTTCTTC. Translated: CASSLYGRVNEQFF. This chain uses TRBV7-2 with TRBJ2-1; D is perhaps TRBD2 (5 bases). Trimming removed 2 bases at V and 6 bases at J, with 11 bases between. The CDR3 spans 14 residues. Germline V CDR1 and CDR2: SGHTA, FQGNSA. The full variable domain, rest sourced from reference TRBV7-2 and TRBJ2-1, is GAGVSQSPSNKVTEKGKDVELRCDPISGHTALYWYRQSLGQGLEFLIYFQGNSAPDKSGLPSDRFSAERTGGSVSTLTIQRTQQEDSAVYLCASSLYGRVNEQFFGPGTRLTVL.

This clonotype has just a few counts. The chain has TRBV6-2 or TRBV6-3 and TRBJ2-7; maybe TRBD1 (5 bases). The germline gives CDR1 MNHEY, CDR2 SVGEGT. The CDR3 contains 14 residues. Trimming pared 2 bases from V and 4 bases from J, leaving 12 bases between. In nucleotides, the CDR3 is TGTGCCAGCAGTTACGAGGCAGGGCCTTACGAGCAGTACTTC. Translated, it gives CASSYEAGPYEQYF.

This clonotype was seen many times. The V gene is TRBV20-1, the J gene TRBJ2-7, with TRBD1 matching over 7 bases. The CDR3 contains 15 residues. Germline loops: CDR1 DFQATT, CDR2 SNEGSKA (reference sequence). V shed 2 bases, J shed 2 bases, and the junction held 9 bases outside the gene matches. The CDR3: CSARLQGKLAYEQYF. In nucleotides, the CDR3 is TGCAGTGCTAGACTACAGGGGAAGTTAGCCTACGAGCAGTACTTC.

The table lists this clonotype with many counts. The rearrangement links TRBV28 to TRBJ2-7; 7 bases are shared with TRBD1. The CDR3 has 19 residues. The V gene's germline CDR1 is MDHEN and CDR2 SYDVKM. J was trimmed by 1 base and V by 1 base; bases with no gene match: 16. The CDR3 loop reads CASSLFPRNKGASSYEQYF. The CDR3 DNA reads as TGTGCCAGCAGTTTATTCCCCCGGAATAAGGGGGCTTCATCCTACGAGCAGTACTTC.

This clonotype was observed a handful of times. V usage is TRBV24-1 and J usage is TRBJ2-7; D uncertain. Trimming pared 1 base from V and 3 bases from J, leaving 0 bases between. Germline loops: CDR1 KGHDR, CDR2 SFDVKD. The CDR3 runs 11 residues. The CDR3 spells CATSDFYEQYF. CDR3 sequence (DNA): TGTGCCACCAGTGATTTCTACGAGCAGTACTTC.

This clonotype has ten or more counts. V gene TRBV28 combines with J gene TRBJ2-7; D might be TRBD2 (6 bases). CDR3 length: 15 residues. Germline CDR1 reads MDHEN; CDR2 reads SYDVKM. Trimming took off 7 bases at V and 4 bases at J, with 20 bases between the two ends. DNA for the CDR3: TGTGCCAGCAAAAGGAGGGCCGTAGCCGCTTACGAGCAGTACTTC. Translating gives CASKRRAVAAYEQYF.

This clonotype was detected many times. The chain has TRBV29-1 and TRBJ1-2, with 8 bases fitting TRBD1. J gave up 5 bases and V 4 bases, and 0 bases lay outside the gene matches. Germline-derived CDR1 and CDR2 are SQVTM and ANQGSEA. The CDR3 has 11 amino acids. CDR3 sequence reads: CSVGTGYGYTF. Written as DNA, the CDR3 is TGCAGCGTTGGGACAGGGTATGGCTACACCTTC. The variable domain in full, completed from reference TRBV29-1 and TRBJ1-2, reads SAVISQKPSRDICQRGTSLTIQCQVDSQVTMMFWYRQQPGQSLTLIATANQGSEATYESGFVIDKFPISRPNLTFSTLTVSNMSPEDSSIYLCSVGTGYGYTFGSGTRLTVV.

This clonotype appeared a few times. The V and J genes are TRBV9 and TRBJ1-5, with a possible D match to TRBD1 (5 bases). The CDR3 is 15 residues long. Looked up from germline, CDR1 is SGDLS and CDR2 is YYNGEE. V gave up 4 bases and J gave up 0 bases, with 11 bases separating them. CDR3 nucleotide sequence: TGTGCCAGCAGCCGGGACGCCGATAGCAATCAGCCCCAGCATTTT. Its protein is CASSRDADSNQPQHF.

This clonotype occurred many times. V usage is TRBV20-1 and J usage is TRBJ1-5; D may be TRBD1 (6 bases). Trimming shortened V by 6 bases and J by 3 bases, and 18 bases separated the two germline ends. The CDR3 extends over 15 amino acids. Germline V CDR1 and CDR2: DFQATT, SNEGSKA (reference sequence). CDR3 coding DNA: TGCAGTGCAAGATGGACAGACACCAACAATCAGCCCCAGCATTTT. Its protein product is CSARWTDTNNQPQHF.

This clonotype was seen at least ten times. The chain carries TRBV28 and TRBJ2-2, with D unresolved. The CDR3 loop spans 17 amino acids. V was pared by 2 bases and J by 0 bases, with 13 bases between. The germline V gene has CDR1 MDHEN and CDR2 SYDVKM. CDR3 in amino acids: CASSLVRVGTNTGELFF. CDR3 nucleotide sequence: TGTGCCAGCAGTTTAGTCCGTGTAGGGACGAACACCGGGGAGCTGTTTTTT. The full variable domain, its missing parts supplied by reference TRBV28 and TRBJ2-2, is DVKVTQSSRYLVKRTGEKVFLECVQDMDHENMFWYRQDPGLGLRLIYFSYDVKMKEKGDIPEGYSVSREKKERFSLILESASTNQTSMYLCASSLVRVGTNTGELFFGEGSRLTVL.

The chain combines TRBV2 with TRBJ2-1; the match to TRBD1 covers 9 bases. Germline loops: CDR1 SNHLY, CDR2 FYNNEI. V was pared by 5 bases and J by 6 bases, with 20 bases of the junction left unmatched. The length of the CDR3 is 19 residues. CDR3 protein: CASSSGTGFRVGTGNEQFF. For the CDR3, the DNA is TGTGCCAGCAGTTCCGGGACAGGGTTTCGCGTGGGTACGGGCAATGAGCAGTTCTTC.

The rearrangement links TRBV29-1 to TRBJ2-5; perhaps TRBD1 as D (6 bases). In germline, CDR1 is SQVTM, CDR2 ANQGSEA. The V end was cut by 3 bases, the J end by 4 bases, with 9 bases between. The CDR3 loop spans 12 amino acids. The CDR3 DNA sequence: TGCAGCGTTGATTGGGGGCGAGAGACCCAGTACTTC. As protein: CSVDWGRETQYF.

The table lists this clonotype with many counts. The CDR3 nucleotides read TGTGCCAGCAGCCCGGACAGGAGAAGCTCCTACGAGCAGTACTTC. This translates into CASSPDRRSSYEQYF. The chain couples TRBV6-1 to TRBJ2-7; 7 bases are a match to TRBD1. Germline V gene lookup returns CDR1 MNHNS and CDR2 SASEGT. Trimming removed 6 bases from V and 0 bases from J; junction bases left unmatched: 8. This CDR3 is 15 amino acids long.

V and J are TRBV30 and TRBJ2-7, with 7 bases fitting TRBD2. Losses at the gene ends were 1 base for V and 6 bases for J; bases not matched to a gene: 9. Germline CDR1 reads GTSNPN; CDR2 reads SVGIG (reference sequence). This CDR3 is built from 14 residues. The CDR3 loop is CAWSAGGFVSEQYF. The CDR3 region has the DNA TGTGCCTGGAGTGCGGGAGGCTTCGTTAGCGAGCAGTACTTC.

This clonotype was counted many times. The DNA of the CDR3 is TGTGCCAGCAGTTCGGGACTAGCGGGAGGGTTGAACACCGGGGAGCTGTTTTTT. This gives the protein CASSSGLAGGLNTGELFF. This rearrangement joins TRBV28 to TRBJ2-2, with 16 bases identical to TRBD2. Germline values: CDR1 MDHEN, CDR2 SYDVKM. CDR3 length: 18 amino acids. V dropped 4 bases and J dropped 1; count of bases not matched to a gene: 3.

In its sample, this clonotype was seen many times. V gene TRBV29-1 combines with J gene TRBJ1-5; 7 bases are a match to TRBD1. The germline CDR1 and CDR2 sequences are SQVTM and ANQGSEA. This CDR3 comprises 13 residues. Unmatched junction bases numbered 2, after V lost 6 bases and J lost 0 bases. The DNA of the CDR3 is TGCAGCGTGGGGACAGCTAGCAATCAGCCCCAGCATTTT. This gives the protein CSVGTASNQPQHF.

The V call is TRBV19, the J call TRBJ1-5; 7 nucleotides agree with TRBD1. The CDR3 has 16 amino acids. Trimming took 5 bases from V and 0 from J; bases not matched to a gene: 7. Germline loops: CDR1 LNHDA, CDR2 SQIVND (reference sequence). The CDR3 here is CASSLQGKYSNQPQHF. In nucleotides, the CDR3 is TGTGCCAGTAGTCTACAGGGGAAGTATAGCAATCAGCCCCAGCATTTT.

With regard to this clonotype: A much bigger clone sits one base away, suggesting this may be a read error. V and J are TRBV7-2 and TRBJ1-4; TRBD1 is a possible D gene (6 bases). From germline, CDR1 is SGHTA and CDR2 FQGNSA. This CDR3 is 14 amino acids long. CDR3 region: CANSLGGGDEKLFF. The CDR3 DNA reads TGTGCCAACAGCTTAGGGGGTGGTGATGAAAAACTGTTTTTT.

Ten or more counts support this clonotype. This chain joins TRBV6-2 or TRBV6-3 and TRBJ2-7, with D possibly matching TRBD2 (5 bases). V was pared by 7 bases and J by 0 bases, with 13 bases between. CDR3 length equals 14 residues. The germline gives CDR1 MNHEY, CDR2 SVGEGT. CDR3 DNA sequence: TGTGCCAGCATTCGGGGAATCTTCTCCTACGAGCAGTACTTC. Protein product: CASIRGIFSYEQYF.

To note about this clonotype: Since a much larger clone is just one base distant, this may be a read error. Since no conserved phenylalanine or tryptophan closes the CDR3, a read error is the likely cause. The chain employs TRBV6-1 and TRBJ1-4; D ambiguous. V was trimmed by 4 bases and J by 0 bases, leaving 6 bases between them. The CDR3 consists of 14 residues. Germline CDR1 reads MNHNS; CDR2 reads SASEGT. The CDR3 loop reads CASSGATTNEKLFL. The CDR3 DNA sequence: TGTGCCAGCAGTGGGGCCACAACTAATGAAAAACTGTTTCTT.

The chain joins TRBV28 to TRBJ2-1; maybe TRBD2 (5 bases). Germline CDR1 MDHEN, CDR2 SYDVKM. Trimming stripped 7 bases from V and 0 bases from J, with 16 bases between. CDR3 length: 16 residues. The CDR3 sequence is CASTGRPLASYNEQFF. DNA of the CDR3: TGTGCCAGCACAGGCAGACCCCTAGCCTCCTACAATGAGCAGTTCTTC.

In this sample, this clonotype turned up many times. This chain links TRBV28 with TRBJ2-7, with TRBD2 matching over 9 bases. Per the germline V gene, CDR1 is MDHEN and CDR2 is SYDVKM. This CDR3 has 15 amino acids. The ends lost 4 bases at V and 0 bases at J; junction bases unmatched: 4. The CDR3 reads CASSSASGVSYEQYF. The CDR3 DNA reads TGTGCCAGCAGTTCTGCTAGCGGGGTCTCCTACGAGCAGTACTTC.

At least ten counts were recorded for this clonotype. The J gene is TRBJ2-7, the V gene TRBV6-1; 9 bases fit TRBD1. Germline V gives CDR1 MNHNS, CDR2 SASEGT. This CDR3 comprises 12 residues. Trimming removed 10 bases from V and 3 bases from J; junction bases left unmatched: 4. DNA for the CDR3: TGTGCCATCGCGACAGGGGGCTACGAGCAGTACTTC. This translates into CAIATGGYEQYF.

This chain connects TRBV25-1 to TRBJ1-5, with TRBD1 matching 7 bases. Germline V gene data show CDR1 as MGHDK and CDR2 as SYGVNS. This CDR3 region has 14 residues. The V and J ends lost 6 bases and 5 bases, in that order; junction bases with no gene match: 7. The CDR3 reads CASSADRDHQPQHF. As DNA, the CDR3 is TGTGCCAGCAGCGCCGACAGGGACCATCAGCCCCAGCATTTT. Looking up the rest from reference TRBV25-1 and TRBJ1-5 gives the full variable domain: EADIYQTPRYLVIGTGKKITLECSQTMGHDKMYWYQQDPGMELHLIHYSYGVNSTEKGDLSSESTVSRIRTEHFPLTLESARPSHTSQYLCASSADRDHQPQHFGDGTRLSIL.

This clonotype was seen ten or more times. DNA for the CDR3: TGCAGCGTCTCCCGGGGGGCAGCTGAAGCTTTCTTT. Translating it yields CSVSRGAAEAFF. The V gene is TRBV29-1, the J gene TRBJ1-1; tentatively, D is TRBD1 (6 bases). CDR1 and CDR2 from the germline V gene are SQVTM and ANQGSEA. Trimming took 6 bases from V and 6 from J, leaving 14 bases between them. The CDR3 is made up of 12 amino acids.

This clonotype has a count of ten or more. The chain has TRBV20-1 and TRBJ1-1; possibly TRBD1 for D (5 bases). The germline V gene has CDR1 DFQATT and CDR2 SNEGSKA (reference sequence). V shed 5 bases and J shed 4 bases, with 14 bases lying between them. This CDR3 spans 13 amino acids. The CDR3 DNA follows: TGCAGTGCTGGACGGGGCGAGGTCACTGAAGCTTTCTTT. Amino acids: CSAGRGEVTEAFF.

This chain connects TRBV30 to TRBJ1-4; maybe TRBD1 (6 bases). The ends were cut back, 0 bases at V and 5 bases at J, with 19 bases in the middle. Germline V gene lookup returns CDR1 GTSNPN and CDR2 SVGIG (reference sequence). This CDR3 is 17 amino acids long. CDR3 DNA sequence: TGTGCCTGGAGTGTAGGGGTCAGGGGCCTTGGCAATGAAAAACTGTTTTTT. Translating gives CAWSVGVRGLGNEKLFF.

This clonotype showed up many times. The chain has TRBV29-1 and TRBJ2-5; D call uncertain. Germline V gene lookup returns CDR1 SQVTM and CDR2 ANQGSEA. V was trimmed by 3 bases and J by 3 bases, leaving 8 bases between them. The CDR3 runs 12 residues. CDR3 sequence reads: CSVETYEETQYF. The CDR3 DNA sequence: TGCAGCGTTGAGACTTACGAAGAGACCCAGTACTTC.

This clonotype was detected only a few times. V gene TRBV19 combines with J gene TRBJ2-2; no clear D. The V gene lost 5 bases and the J gene lost 6 bases, with 7 bases spanning the gap. This CDR3 is 12 amino acids long. Germline loops: CDR1 LNHDA, CDR2 SQIVND (reference sequence). CDR3 loop: CASSSKPGELFF. The CDR3, as DNA: TGTGCCAGTAGTTCTAAGCCCGGGGAGCTGTTTTTT. Full variable domain (rest looked up from reference TRBV19 and TRBJ2-2): DGGITQSPKYLFRKEGQNVTLSCEQNLNHDAMYWYRQDPGQGLRLIYYSQIVNDFQKGDIAEGYSVSREKKESFPLTVTSAQKNPTAFYLCASSSKPGELFFGEGSRLTVL.

The genes are TRBV5-1 and TRBJ2-5; perhaps TRBD1 as D (6 bases). The CDR3 is made up of 14 amino acids. Germline CDR1 reads SGHRS; CDR2 reads YFSETQ. Trimming shortened V by 3 bases and J by 5 bases, and 14 bases separated the two germline ends. CDR3 coding DNA: TGCGCCAGCAGCTCAACAGGGATGGTGGAGACCCAGTACTTC. Translation: CASSSTGMVETQYF.

For this clonotype: No conserved phenylalanine or tryptophan ends this CDR3, so it is likely a read error. The chain has TRBV24-1 and TRBJ1-5; a possible D gene is TRBD1 (6 bases). V dropped 3 bases and J dropped 5 bases, with 10 bases sitting between them. In germline, CDR1 is KGHDR, CDR2 SFDVKD. CDR3 length: 14 amino acids. The CDR3 DNA sequence: TGTGCCACCAGTGATCAGGGGACCTATCAGCCCCAGCATCTT. Its translation: CATSDQGTYQPQHL.

Details on this clonotype: This may arise from a read error, as a much more abundant clone is one base away. The rearrangement joins TRBV28 to TRBJ2-3, with TRBD2 matching 14 bases. Germline CDR1 and CDR2: MDHEN and SYDVKM. The CDR3 has 18 residues. V trimming: 1 base; J trimming: 0 bases; junction bases outside the gene matches: 3. CDR3 sequence (DNA): TGTGCCAGCAGTTTATCGGGACTAGCGGGGGTTAGCACAGATACGCAGTATTTT. Protein sequence: CASSLSGLAGVSTDTQYF.